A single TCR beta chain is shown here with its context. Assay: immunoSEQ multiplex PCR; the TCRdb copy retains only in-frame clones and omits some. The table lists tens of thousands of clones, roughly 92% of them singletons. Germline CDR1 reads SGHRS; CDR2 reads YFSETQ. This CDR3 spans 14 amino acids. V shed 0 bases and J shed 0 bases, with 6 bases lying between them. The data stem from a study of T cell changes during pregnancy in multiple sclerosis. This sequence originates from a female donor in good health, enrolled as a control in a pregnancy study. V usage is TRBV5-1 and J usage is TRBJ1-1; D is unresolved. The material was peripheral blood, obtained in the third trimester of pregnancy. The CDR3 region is CASSLAVMNTEAFF. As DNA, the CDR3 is TGCGCCAGCAGCTTGGCGGTCATGAACACTGAAGCTTTCTTT.